The T cell receptor beta chain described here comes from a study of neurological immune-mediated disorders. This clonotype was counted ten times or more. Its antigen is not identified. Study findings and constraints: Phylogenetic grouping put 18 of 34 multiple sclerosis patients' repertoires into one related-CDR3 cluster, a possible signature. Private repertoires in all groups were suggested, as expanded clones shared no CDR3 amino acid sequences across subjects.

Per germline, CDR1 SGHAT and CDR2 FQNNGV. Deletions cut 0 bases from V and 6 bases from J, with 3 bases between. The length of the CDR3 is 12 residues. A 10-nucleotide random UMI tagged transcripts in template-switch 5'RACE cDNA synthesis. TCRdb re-called the 5' RACE reads through MiXCR, storing one row per CDR3 protein. Of tens of thousands of distinct CDR3 sequences listed, 3% to 4% are singletons. Use was made of 950,000 to 1,000,000 CD4+ or CD8+ T cells in sorted libraries. The chain employs TRBV11-2 and TRBJ2-4, with no clear D. This clonotype was obtained from a woman in her thirties or forties with multiple sclerosis. What was sequenced was CD4+ T cells from blood. CDR3 nucleotides: TGTGCCAGCAGCTTAGACAGAAACATTCAGTACTTC. Amino acid sequence: CASSLDRNIQYF.